The rows below give T cell receptor beta chains drawn from one sample of a study of T-cell reconstitution after alpha-beta-depleted transplantation in children. TCRdb independently ran MiXCR on the PCR reads; one entry per CDR3 protein. The sample holds about 1,000,000 distinct CDR3 sequences, about 30% seen once. Sequences were derived from PBMCs, mostly from graft donor cells, sampled 360 days after TCRalphabeta/CD19-depleted stem cell transplant. These receptors came from a boy under two years old who had a stem cell transplant for SCID, so the T cells may come from the graft donor. CDR3s include the opening cysteine and the closing phenylalanine or tryptophan. A D gene is named only where the DNA matches it firmly. The size of a clone is reported for some rows only, either as once, few or many, or as a class for expanded clones.

.	TRBV6-1	.	TRBJ2-2	TGTGCCAGCACAGGACATTTCACCGGGGAGCTGTTTTTT	CASTGHFTGELFF
.	TRBV20-1	.	TRBJ2-4	TGCAGTGCTAGAGATTACGCCAAAAGGAACATTCAGTACTTC	CSARDYAKRNIQYF
.	TRBV5-1	.	TRBJ2-1	TGCGCCAGCAGGAAGGACCCAAGCTCCTACAATGAGCAGTTCTTC	CASRKDPSSYNEQFF
.	TRBV12-2	.	TRBJ1-1	TGTGCAAGTCGCCCACCGGCCCACACTGAAGCTTTCTTT	CASRPPAHTEAFF
.	TRBV28	.	TRBJ1-5	TGTGCCAGCAGTCCACAGGGTAGGGGGGATCAGCCCCAGCATTTT	CASSPQGRGDQPQHF
.	TRBV20-1	.	TRBJ2-7	TGCAGTGCTGGTAGGGACAACTACGAGCAGTACTTC	CSAGRDNYEQYF
TRBD1	TRBV2	few	TRBJ2-5	TGTGCCAGCAGTGATACGACAGGGAGAGAGACCCAGTACTTC	CASSDTTGRETQYF
TRBD2	TRBV11-2	once	TRBJ2-2	TGTGCCAGCAGCTTATTATTAGGGCGGGGGGCGTACACCGGGGAGCTGTTTTTT	CASSLLLGRGAYTGELFF
.	TRBV5-1	few	TRBJ1-1	TGCGCCAGCAGCTTGGTCCCGGGCCCCGGAAGAGCTTTCTTT	CASSLVPGPGRAFF
.	TRBV20-1	few	TRBJ2-7	TGCAGTGCTAGCTTCGGACAAATCTACGAGCAGTACTTC	CSASFGQIYEQYF
.	TRBV4-2	.	TRBJ1-2	TGTGCCAGCAGCCAACCCGGGGCTGACAGACTGTATGGCTACACCTTC	CASSQPGADRLYGYTF